This TCR beta chain appears in the sequencing data of a study of tumour-infiltrating T cells in Burkitt lymphoma. About the research overall: Repertoire clonality predicted overall and progression-free survival.

In germline, CDR1 is LNHDA, CDR2 SQIVND (reference sequence). V was shortened by 4 bases and J by 3 bases, with 6 bases between the two germline ends. The CDR3 is 12 amino acids. TCRdb keeps only in-frame clones here, not all; method: immunoSEQ multiplex PCR. Seen here are 13,000 or so clones, about 85% observed once, and the top ten hold roughly 1.4%. This chain links TRBV19 with TRBJ2-5; D unclear. The TCR was taken from a human donor with diffuse large B-cell lymphoma. Sequenced: tumor tissue. DNA of the CDR3: TGTGCCAGTAGTACCCGAAAAGAGACCCAGTACTTC. It encodes CASSTRKETQYF.